This record looks at one TCR beta chain sequence and its context. Time point given: patch test 3, about 24 weeks after DPC sensitization. Treatment noted: therapeutic diphenylcyclopropenone sensitization with weekly scalp DPC. Blood collection happened ahead of applying each patch test. This record belongs to a study of human T cells and chemical hapten exposure. Study summary: Weekly administration of diphenylcyclopropenone to the scalp of patients continued throughout the approximately 23-week study.

Single cDNA molecules in the library carried unique molecular identifiers attached during preparation. Original processing notes: Sample TCR counts, which ranged from 23,224 to 690,600, had a median of 95,638. Each CDR3 protein gets one entry after TCRdb re-called the RACE reads with MiXCR. The V and J calls and clone size come from TCRdb's table, not from the authors' own analysis. The sample lists around 200,000 distinct CDR3 sequences; approximately 24% were seen once. With 1 base removed from V and 5 bases from J, the gap between germline ends came to 19 bases. The CDR3 has 16 residues. CDR1 and CDR2 (germline): DFQATT, SNEGSKA (reference sequence).

This receptor was obtained from a woman in her 40s with alopecia areata. Some clones in this sample may be carry-over from other donors' samples. The sample consisted of whole blood, taken in connection with sensitization to the hapten diphenylcyclopropenone (DPC). The gene calls are TRBV20-1 and TRBJ2-3; D ambiguous. The chain's CDR3 is CSARASSSLTLDTQYF. The CDR3 DNA reads as TGCAGTGCTAGAGCATCCTCTTCTCTAACCCTAGATACGCAGTATTTT.